This T cell receptor beta chain came from a study of T cells in Graves' hyperthyroidism and ophthalmopathy. Broader study findings: Appearing also in blood were most of the thyroid clonotypes expanded above 0.001.

Amplified regions were TCR beta CDR3 sequences from RNA transcripts. TCR CDR3 underwent first-round RT-PCR with the HTBI primer set. TCRdb re-analysed the multiplex PCR reads in MiXCR, keeping a single row per CDR3 protein. The table includes about 160,000 distinct CDR3 sequences, just under 9.5% detected once. The CDR3 covers 15 residues. V lost 3 bases to trimming and J lost 2 bases, with 14 bases between them. This clonotype was observed at least ten times. Antigen specificity is unknown. Those patients with uncontrolled infection, other autoimmune disease, pregnancy or lactation were excluded. Material for sequencing was blood. The TCR sequence derives from a woman younger than 30 with Graves' hyperthyroidism that later progressed to Graves' ophthalmopathy. The chain uses TRBV12-3 or TRBV12-4 and TRBJ2-7; D may be TRBD1 (6 bases). In nucleotides, the CDR3 is TGTGCCAGCAGTTTGGGGCCGGGACACCCCTACGAGCAGTACTTC. The encoded protein is CASSLGPGHPYEQYF.